This is a list of T cell receptor beta chains from one sample in a study of OX40 agonist ivuxolimab in advanced cancers. Sequencing used immunoSEQ multiplex PCR; TCRdb keeps in-frame clones, though not all of them. The sample records some 46,000 clones, approximately 88% being singletons. The sequencing here drew on CD4+ or CD8+ T cells sorted from blood, taken in a trial of the OX40 agonist ivuxolimab. The receptors come from an adult with an advanced solid tumor such as melanoma, head and neck, liver or kidney cancer. Both conserved end residues are part of each CDR3. The D gene is left open where the match is weak. Expanded clones are given a class, and other clones once, few, many or no size at all.

D: TRBD2; V: TRBV4-2; J: TRBJ2-7; size: few; CDR3: CASSQPSTSEYEQYF; DNA: TGTGCCAGCAGCCAGCCCTCGACTAGCGAATACGAGCAGTACTTC
D: TRBD2; V: TRBV5-8; J: TRBJ2-1; size: NA; CDR3: CASSLRVRGGSYNEQFF; DNA: TGTGCCAGCAGCTTGAGGGTGCGGGGGGGCTCCTACAATGAGCAGTTCTTC
D: TRBD1; V: TRBV7-9; J: TRBJ1-2; size: medium-sized; CDR3: CASTRGTGEGYTF; DNA: TGTGCCAGCACCCGCGGGACAGGGGAGGGCTACACCTTC
D: NA; V: TRBV5-6; J: TRBJ2-7; size: once; CDR3: CASSFGTAIHEQYF; DNA: TGTGCCAGCAGCTTTGGGACGGCGATCCACGAGCAGTACTTC
D: NA; V: TRBV18; J: TRBJ2-2; size: NA; CDR3: CASSSKTGELFF; DNA: TGTGCCAGCTCATCGAAAACCGGGGAGCTGTTTTTT
D: NA; V: TRBV27; J: TRBJ1-2; size: NA; CDR3: CASSWGGNNYGYTF; DNA: TGTGCCAGCAGTTGGGGAGGGAATAACTATGGCTACACCTTC
D: TRBD1; V: TRBV27; J: TRBJ1-5; size: NA; CDR3: CASRDRGLGNQPQHF; DNA: TGTGCCAGCAGGGACAGGGGGCTTGGCAATCAGCCCCAGCATTTT
D: NA; V: TRBV29-1; J: TRBJ1-3; size: few; CDR3: CSVDIGSGNTIYF; DNA: TGCAGCGTTGATATAGGGTCTGGAAACACCATATATTTT
D: NA; V: TRBV29-1; J: TRBJ1-1; size: NA; CDR3: CSVEMSRAAFF; DNA: TGCAGCGTTGAGATGAGTCGTGCGGCTTTCTTT
D: TRBD2; V: TRBV4-1; J: TRBJ2-2; size: NA; CDR3: CASSQVSGLAGGGELFF; DNA: TGCGCCAGCAGCCAAGTCTCAGGACTAGCGGGGGGCGGGGAGCTGTTTTTT
D: NA; V: TRBV5-1; J: TRBJ2-7; size: NA; CDR3: CASSLELVYEQYF; DNA: TGCGCCAGCAGCTTGGAGCTAGTCTACGAGCAGTACTTC
D: TRBD2; V: TRBV19; J: TRBJ2-7; size: NA; CDR3: CASRTASGRAYEQYF; DNA: TGTGCCAGTAGAACCGCTAGCGGGAGGGCCTACGAGCAGTACTTC
D: NA; V: TRBV14; J: TRBJ1-2; size: medium-sized; CDR3: CASSQGPWGGGYTF; DNA: TGTGCCAGCAGCCAAGGGCCTTGGGGGGGCGGCTACACCTTC
D: NA; V: TRBV13; J: TRBJ1-3; size: NA; CDR3: CASSPDAFSGNTIYF; DNA: TGTGCCAGCAGCCCTGACGCCTTCTCTGGAAACACCATATATTTT
D: NA; V: TRBV11-2; J: TRBJ1-2; size: NA; CDR3: CASSLARPESYTF; DNA: TGTGCCAGCAGCTTAGCGAGACCCGAGAGCTACACCTTC
D: NA; V: TRBV14; J: TRBJ2-1; size: NA; CDR3: CASSLIWGESSYNEQFF; DNA: TGTGCCAGCAGCCTGATATGGGGGGAAAGCTCCTACAATGAGCAGTTCTTC
D: NA; V: TRBV30; J: TRBJ2-5; size: NA; CDR3: CAWSSIAEAGETQYF; DNA: TGTGCCTGGAGTTCCATAGCGGAGGCGGGAGAGACCCAGTACTTC
D: TRBD1; V: TRBV19; J: TRBJ2-7; size: NA; CDR3: CASSIKGQGVDEQYF; DNA: TGTGCCAGTAGTATAAAGGGACAGGGCGTGGACGAGCAGTACTTC
D: NA; V: TRBV7-8; J: TRBJ1-5; size: NA; CDR3: CASSGTSGWAQHF; DNA: TGTGCCAGCAGCGGAACTAGCGGGTGGGCCCAGCATTTT
D: NA; V: TRBV9; J: TRBJ2-5; size: once; CDR3: CASSVDGVGETQYF; DNA: TGTGCCAGCAGCGTAGACGGGGTAGGGGAGACCCAGTACTTC
D: NA; V: TRBV5-1; J: TRBJ1-4; size: NA; CDR3: CASSARRSATNEKLFF; DNA: TGCGCCAGCAGCGCGCGGAGGTCAGCTACTAATGAAAAACTGTTTTTT
D: NA; V: TRBV11-2; J: TRBJ1-3; size: NA; CDR3: CASSYSRNSGNTIYF; DNA: TGTGCCAGCAGCTACAGCAGAAACTCTGGAAACACCATATATTTT
D: TRBD2; V: TRBV7-8; J: TRBJ2-3; size: once; CDR3: CASSLVGGSTDTQYF; DNA: TGTGCCAGCAGCTTGGTGGGGGGGAGCACAGATACGCAGTATTTT
D: TRBD2; V: TRBV27; J: TRBJ2-1; size: NA; CDR3: CASSFGTSGSEQFF; DNA: TGTGCCAGCAGTTTCGGGACAAGCGGGAGTGAGCAGTTCTTC
D: NA; V: TRBV9; J: TRBJ1-1; size: NA; CDR3: CASSADLGNTEAFF; DNA: TGTGCCAGCAGCGCGGACTTGGGGAACACTGAAGCTTTCTTT
D: NA; V: TRBV27; J: TRBJ2-2; size: NA; CDR3: CASSSLPGELFF; DNA: TGTGCCAGCAGTTCCCTCCCCGGGGAGCTGTTTTTT
D: TRBD2; V: TRBV7-3; J: TRBJ2-3; size: NA; CDR3: CASSSLAGADTQYF; DNA: TGTGCCAGCAGCTCATTAGCGGGAGCAGATACGCAGTATTTT
D: NA; V: TRBV7-6; J: TRBJ1-1; size: NA; CDR3: CASSLLTNTEAFF; DNA: TGTGCCAGCAGCTTACTTACGAACACTGAAGCTTTCTTT
D: TRBD1; V: TRBV5-8; J: TRBJ1-1; size: NA; CDR3: CASSIETGEATEAFF; DNA: TGTGCCAGCAGCATCGAAACAGGGGAAGCCACTGAAGCTTTCTTT
D: NA; V: TRBV4-3; J: TRBJ2-7; size: NA; CDR3: CASSQEVGGSYEQYF; DNA: TGCGCCAGCAGCCAAGAGGTAGGTGGATCCTACGAGCAGTACTTC
D: NA; V: TRBV7-8; J: TRBJ1-6; size: NA; CDR3: CASSLMTASNSPLHF; DNA: TGTGCCAGCAGCCTCATGACAGCCTCTAATTCACCCCTCCACTTT
D: NA; V: TRBV4-1; J: TRBJ1-2; size: NA; CDR3: CASSQDPSGYDYGYTF; DNA: TGCGCCAGCAGCCAAGATCCCTCAGGTTATGACTATGGCTACACCTTC
D: NA; V: TRBV27; J: TRBJ1-5; size: NA; CDR3: CASATYNQPQHF; DNA: TGTGCCAGCGCCACGTACAATCAGCCCCAGCATTTT
D: NA; V: TRBV4-3; J: TRBJ1-5; size: NA; CDR3: CASSPKGGNQPQHF; DNA: TGCGCCAGCAGTCCCAAAGGGGGTAATCAGCCCCAGCATTTT
D: NA; V: TRBV5-1; J: TRBJ2-7; size: NA; CDR3: CASSAVSYEQYF; DNA: TGCGCCAGCAGCGCAGTATCCTACGAGCAGTACTTC
D: NA; V: TRBV25-1; J: TRBJ2-7; size: NA; CDR3: CASSEAAGEPYEQYF; DNA: TGTGCCAGCAGTGAAGCGGCAGGGGAGCCCTACGAGCAGTACTTC
D: NA; V: TRBV4-2; J: TRBJ1-1; size: NA; CDR3: CASSQDGGGMNTEAFF; DNA: TGTGCCAGCAGCCAAGACGGGGGGGGAATGAACACTGAAGCTTTCTTT
D: NA; V: TRBV7-6; J: TRBJ2-7; size: NA; CDR3: CASSSPGLSYEQYF; DNA: TGTGCCAGCAGCTCTCCGGGACTCTCCTACGAGCAGTACTTC